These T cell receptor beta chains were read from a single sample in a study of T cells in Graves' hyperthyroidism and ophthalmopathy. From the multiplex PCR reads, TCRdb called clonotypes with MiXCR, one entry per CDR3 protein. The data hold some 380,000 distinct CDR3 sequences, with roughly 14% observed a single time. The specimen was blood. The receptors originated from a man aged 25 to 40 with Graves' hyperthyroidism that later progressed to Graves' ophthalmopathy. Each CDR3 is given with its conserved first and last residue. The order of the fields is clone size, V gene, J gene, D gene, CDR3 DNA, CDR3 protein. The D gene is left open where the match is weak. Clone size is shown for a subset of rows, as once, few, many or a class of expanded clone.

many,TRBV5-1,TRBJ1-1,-,TGCGCCAGCACAGACAATTCTCCCGTGGCTTTCTTT,CASTDNSPVAFF
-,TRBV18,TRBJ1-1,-,TGTGCCAGCTCACCACCGGCGGGGGAAGGTACTTTCTTT,CASSPPAGEGTFF
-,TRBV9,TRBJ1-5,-,TGTGCCAGCAGCCCAGGGATCGCTCAGCCCCAGCATTTT,CASSPGIAQPQHF
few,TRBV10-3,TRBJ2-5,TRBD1,TGTGCCATCAGTGGTACCGGGACAGAAGAGACCCAGTACTTC,CAISGTGTEETQYF
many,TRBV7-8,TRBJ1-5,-,TGTGCCAGCAGCTTAGGTACACGAAATAGCAATCAGCCCCAGCATTTT,CASSLGTRNSNQPQHF
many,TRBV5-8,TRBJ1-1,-,TGTGCCGGGGCCCGGACCGTGAACACTGAAGCTTTCTTT,CAGARTVNTEAFF
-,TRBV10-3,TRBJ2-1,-,TGTGCCATCAGGGAGTTTGACAGCAACAATGAGCAGTTCTTC,CAIREFDSNNEQFF
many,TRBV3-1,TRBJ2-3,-,TGTGCCAGCAGCCCCCTACTAGTTGGCACAGATACGCAGTATTTT,CASSPLLVGTDTQYF
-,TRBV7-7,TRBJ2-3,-,TGTGCCAGCAGCTTAGCAGAGGCGAGCACAGATACGCAGTATTTT,CASSLAEASTDTQYF
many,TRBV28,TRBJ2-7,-,TGTGCCAGCAAAAACGGGGTGGTCTACGAGCAGTACTTC,CASKNGVVYEQYF
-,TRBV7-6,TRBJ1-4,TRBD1,TGTGCCAGCACCACCGGGACAGGGGTTTTCGGTAATGAAAAACTGTTTTTT,CASTTGTGVFGNEKLFF
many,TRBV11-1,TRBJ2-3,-,TGTGCCAGCAGCACTCGACAGGAGATGAGCACAGATACGCAGTATTTT,CASSTRQEMSTDTQYF
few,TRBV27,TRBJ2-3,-,TGTGCCAGCACACCCTCGGCGGGACGGACGAGGTATTTT,CASTPSAGRTRYF
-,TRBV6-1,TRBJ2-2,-,TGTGCCAGCAGAAGGGACATCGGGGAGCTGTTTTTT,CASRRDIGELFF
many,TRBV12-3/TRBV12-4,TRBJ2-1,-,TGTGCCAGCAGTTTAGCACGGAAAAATGAGCAGTTCTTC,CASSLARKNEQFF
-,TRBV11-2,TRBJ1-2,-,TGTGCCAGCAGCTCCCTCCGTGTCAGGGGTTATGGCTACACCTTC,CASSSLRVRGYGYTF
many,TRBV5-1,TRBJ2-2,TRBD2,TGCGCCAGCAGCCCCAGACTAGCGGGCTACACCGGGGAGCTGTTTTTT,CASSPRLAGYTGELFF
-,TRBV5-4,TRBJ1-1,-,TGTGCCAGCAGCCCAGGAGGGGTACTTTTTGAAACTGAAGCTTTCTTT,CASSPGGVLFETEAFF
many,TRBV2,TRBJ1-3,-,TGTGCCAGCAGTGATGAAACATATACTGGAAACACCATATATTTT,CASSDETYTGNTIYF
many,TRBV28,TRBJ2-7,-,TGTGCCAGCAGTGAGGGTCTAAGGGAGCAGTACTTC,CASSEGLREQYF
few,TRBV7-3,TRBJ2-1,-,TGTGCCAGCAGCTCAGGGGTCAAGGGGAAAGACAATGAGCAGTTCTTC,CASSSGVKGKDNEQFF
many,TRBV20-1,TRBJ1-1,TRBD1,TGCAGTGCTAGAGCGGGCAGGGGGCTCCCTAACACTGAAGCTTTCTTT,CSARAGRGLPNTEAFF
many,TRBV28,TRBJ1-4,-,TGTGCCAGCAGCCAACCCAGCGAGACAGCGTTAGAAGAAAAACTGTTTTTT,CASSQPSETALEEKLFF
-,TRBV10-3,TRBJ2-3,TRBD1,TGTGCCATCAGTGAGACAGGGGGCACAGATACGCAGTATTTT,CAISETGGTDTQYF
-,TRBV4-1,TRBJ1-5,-,TGCGCCAGCAGCCAAGCCATGGGGCCCCAGCATTTT,CASSQAMGPQHF
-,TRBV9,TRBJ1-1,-,TGTGCCAGCAGCGTAGGATGGGGTGGTGAAGCTTTCTTT,CASSVGWGGEAFF
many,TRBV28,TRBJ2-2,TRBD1,TGTGCCAGCAGCTCCGGGACAGGGAACACCGGGGAGCTGTTTTTT,CASSSGTGNTGELFF
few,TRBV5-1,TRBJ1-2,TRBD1,TGCGCCAGCTCCGGGACAGGCTTCTATGGCTACACCTTC,CASSGTGFYGYTF
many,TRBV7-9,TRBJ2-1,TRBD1,TGTGCCAGCAGCTTAGCACAGGGGGCTTCCAATGAGCAGTTCTTC,CASSLAQGASNEQFF
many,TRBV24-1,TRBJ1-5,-,TGTGCCACCAGTCACAGGGATAGCAATCAGCCCCAGCATTTT,CATSHRDSNQPQHF
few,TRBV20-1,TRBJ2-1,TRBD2,TGCAGTGCTAGTTCTGGGACTAGCGGGGGGTATGAGCAGTTCTTC,CSASSGTSGGYEQFF
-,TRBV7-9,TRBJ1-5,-,TGTGCCAGCACTATCAGACAACTCAATCAGCCCCAGCATTTT,CASTIRQLNQPQHF
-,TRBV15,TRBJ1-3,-,TGTGCCACCAGCAGAGCCTCCTTGGGAACGGCTGGAAACACCATATATTTT,CATSRASLGTAGNTIYF
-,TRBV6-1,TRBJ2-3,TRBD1,TGTGCCAGCAGACCCGGGACAGCCGCTAGCACAGATACGCAGTATTTT,CASRPGTAASTDTQYF
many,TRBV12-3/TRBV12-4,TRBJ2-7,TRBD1,TGTGCCAGCAGTTTGGAGGGGACAGGGGGGACGTACGAGCAGTACTTC,CASSLEGTGGTYEQYF
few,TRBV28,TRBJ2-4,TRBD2,TGTGCCAGCAGTCCCGCGGGAGGCAAAAACATTCAGTACTTC,CASSPAGGKNIQYF
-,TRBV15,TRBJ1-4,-,TGTGCCACCAGCAGAGTCCCCATCGACGAAAAACTGTTTTTT,CATSRVPIDEKLFF
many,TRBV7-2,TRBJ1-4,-,TGTGCCAGCAGTCCACAGGCAACTAATGAAAAACTGTTTTTT,CASSPQATNEKLFF
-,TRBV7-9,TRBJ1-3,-,TGTGCCAGCACCGTTTTGAGGGAAAATCGCGCTTTGGGCACCATATATTTT,CASTVLRENRALGTIYF
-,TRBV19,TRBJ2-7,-,TGTGCCAGTAGTTTCCCCATGCGCGAGCAGTACTTC,CASSFPMREQYF
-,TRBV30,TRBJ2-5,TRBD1,TGTGCCTGGAGTCGGGGACAGGGGATGGGGTACTTC,CAWSRGQGMGYF
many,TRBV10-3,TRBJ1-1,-,TGTGCCATCAGCGCAGGGGACACTGAAGCTTTCTTT,CAISAGDTEAFF
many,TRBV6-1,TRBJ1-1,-,TGTGCCAGCAGTCCAATTTGGGCGAACACTGAAGCTTTCTTT,CASSPIWANTEAFF
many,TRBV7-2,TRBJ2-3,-,TGTGCCAGCAGCTTAGTAGGAGGTGGGGTTAGGGATACGCAGTATTTT,CASSLVGGGVRDTQYF
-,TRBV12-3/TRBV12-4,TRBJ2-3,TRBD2,TGTGCCAGCAGCCGCGAGCGGGGGGGCTGGGCAGATACGCAGTATTTT,CASSRERGGWADTQYF
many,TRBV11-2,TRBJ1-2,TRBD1,TGTGCCAGCAGGCCCCCGACAGGGTTATACTATGGCTACACCTTC,CASRPPTGLYYGYTF
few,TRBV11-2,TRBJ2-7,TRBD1,TGTGCCAGCAGCTTTTCCGGGACAGACTACGAGCAGTACTTC,CASSFSGTDYEQYF
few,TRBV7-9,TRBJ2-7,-,TGTGCCAGCAGCCAACAAGGGGGCTCCTACGAGCAGTACTTC,CASSQQGGSYEQYF
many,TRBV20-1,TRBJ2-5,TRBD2,TGCAGTGCTAGAGATTGGACTAGCGGGGGACAAGAGACCCAGTACTTC,CSARDWTSGGQETQYF